The TCR beta chain described here comes from a study of cytomegalovirus exposure and HLA in healthy donors. Study-wide context: As an earlier analysis found, 150 million to 200 million T cells yielded fewer than 130 million unique TCR beta sequences.

Germline lookup yields CDR1 LNHNV and CDR2 YYDKDF (reference sequence). This CDR3 has 16 amino acids. Trimming removed 1 base at V and 2 bases at J, with 12 bases between. Details on this clone: The antigen is undetermined.

The PCR was carried out with 60 Vbeta primers and 13 Jbeta primers. Only in-frame clones appear in the TCRdb table, and some are missing; sequencing was by immunoSEQ multiplex PCR. This sample has under 150,000 clones, with approximately 80% found just once. General study results and limits: In vitro work confirmed that a few CMV-associated chains recognize CMV antigens. Later work showed greater clonal expansion in HLA-associated TCR beta chains than in equally common others.

The TCR comes from a woman in her forties in good health and CMV-seronegative. V and J are TRBV15 and TRBJ1-5, with D maybe TRBD1 (5 bases). The sequenced material came from PBMCs. The CDR3: CATSRGGGAGNQPQHF. DNA of the CDR3: TGTGCCACCAGCAGAGGGGGGGGAGCAGGCAATCAGCCCCAGCATTTT.